The TCR beta chain described here comes from a study of blood T cell repertoires in COVID-19. About the study: Some COVID-19 samples were acute and others convalescent; all came from the United States, Italy and Spain. From T cells, B-cell-depleted T cells, or PBMCs came the material, which was cDNA or gDNA.

Original processing methods: Quantification of nucleated cells was approximated via reference gene primer amplification. Using immunoSEQ multiplex PCR, the repertoire was profiled, and TCRdb retains in-frame clones only, with some absent. V and J calls and clone size are given by that table; D and trimming were obtained from the DNA. The table has 80,000 to 85,000 clones, 88% seen once. Sequences were obtained from peripheral blood. This clonotype was sampled from an elderly woman with acute or convalescent COVID-19.

The CDR3 here is CASSQEGQGFTDTQYF. CDR3 sequence (DNA): TGTGCCAGCAGCCAAGAGGGACAGGGTTTCACAGATACGCAGTATTTT. V usage is TRBV4-2 and J usage is TRBJ2-3; 9 bases match TRBD1. The CDR3 loop spans 16 amino acids. Germline CDR1 reads LGHNA; CDR2 reads YNFKEQ. V was pared by 0 bases and J by 2 bases, with 3 bases of the junction left unmatched.